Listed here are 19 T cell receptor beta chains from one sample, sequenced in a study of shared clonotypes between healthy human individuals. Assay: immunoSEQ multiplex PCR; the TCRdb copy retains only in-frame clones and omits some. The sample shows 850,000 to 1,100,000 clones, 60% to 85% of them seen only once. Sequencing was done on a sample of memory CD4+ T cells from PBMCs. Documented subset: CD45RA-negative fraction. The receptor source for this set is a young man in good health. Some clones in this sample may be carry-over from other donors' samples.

The CDR3 DNA reads TGCAGCGTTGACAGGGAAGGAGGAGGCTACACCTTC. It yields the protein CSVDREGGGYTF. J is TRBJ1-2 and V is TRBV29-1; D is perhaps TRBD1 (5 bases). The CDR3 runs to 12 residues. CDR1 SQVTM and CDR2 ANQGSEA come from the germline V gene. V shed 3 bases and J shed 8 bases, with 13 bases lying between them.

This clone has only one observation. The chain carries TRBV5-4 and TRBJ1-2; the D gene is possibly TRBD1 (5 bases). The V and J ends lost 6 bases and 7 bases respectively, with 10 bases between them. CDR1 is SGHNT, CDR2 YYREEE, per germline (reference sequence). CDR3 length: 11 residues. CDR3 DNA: TGTGCCAGCACCCGGGACGGTGGCTACACCTTC. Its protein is CASTRDGGYTF.

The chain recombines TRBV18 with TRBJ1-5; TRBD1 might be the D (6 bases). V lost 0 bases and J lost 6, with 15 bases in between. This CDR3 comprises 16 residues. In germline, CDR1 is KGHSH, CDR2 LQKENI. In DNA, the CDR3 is TGTGCCAGCTCACCACCGTCAGGGGCCTCAGGTCAGCCCCAGCATTTT. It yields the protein CASSPPSGASGQPQHF.

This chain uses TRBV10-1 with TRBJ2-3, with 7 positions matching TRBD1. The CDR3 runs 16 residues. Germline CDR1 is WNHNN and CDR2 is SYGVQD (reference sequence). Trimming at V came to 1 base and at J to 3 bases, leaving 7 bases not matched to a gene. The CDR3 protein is CASSEYGTVGTDTQYF. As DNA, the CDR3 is TGCGCCAGCAGTGAGTACGGGACAGTCGGGACAGATACGCAGTATTTT.

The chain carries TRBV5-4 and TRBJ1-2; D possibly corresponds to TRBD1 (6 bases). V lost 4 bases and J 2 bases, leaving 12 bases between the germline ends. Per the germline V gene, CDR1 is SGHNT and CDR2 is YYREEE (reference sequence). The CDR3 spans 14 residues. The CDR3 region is CASSQGQLNYGYTF. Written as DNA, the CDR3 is TGTGCCAGCAGCCAGGGACAATTAAACTATGGCTACACCTTC. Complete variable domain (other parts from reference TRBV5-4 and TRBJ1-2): ETGVTQSPTHLIKTRGQQVTLRCSSQSGHNTVSWYQQALGQGPQFIFQYYREEENGRGNFPPRFSGLQFPNYSSELNVNALELDDSALYLCASSQGQLNYGYTFGSGTRLTVV.

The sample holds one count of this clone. The CDR3 region has the DNA TGTGCCAGCAGTCCCCCTTGGACAGAAGAGACCCAGTACTTC. Translated: CASSPPWTEETQYF. The chain recombines TRBV6-5 with TRBJ2-5; a possible D gene is TRBD1 (6 bases). With 5 bases removed from V and 3 bases from J, the gap between germline ends came to 13 bases. The CDR3 is 14 residues long. Germline-derived CDR1 and CDR2 are MNHEY and SVGAGI.

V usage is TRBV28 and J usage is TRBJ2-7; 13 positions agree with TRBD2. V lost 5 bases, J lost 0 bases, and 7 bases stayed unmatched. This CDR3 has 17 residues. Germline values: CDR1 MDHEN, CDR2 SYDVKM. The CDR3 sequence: CASSPGTSGMASYEQYF. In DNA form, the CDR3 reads TGTGCCAGCAGTCCCGGGACTAGCGGGATGGCCTCCTACGAGCAGTACTTC.

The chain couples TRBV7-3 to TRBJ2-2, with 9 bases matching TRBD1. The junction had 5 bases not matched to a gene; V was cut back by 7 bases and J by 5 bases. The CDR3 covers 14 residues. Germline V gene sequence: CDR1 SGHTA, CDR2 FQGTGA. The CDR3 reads CASKQGALTGELFF. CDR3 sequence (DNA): TGTGCCAGCAAACAGGGGGCGTTGACCGGGGAGCTGTTTTTT.

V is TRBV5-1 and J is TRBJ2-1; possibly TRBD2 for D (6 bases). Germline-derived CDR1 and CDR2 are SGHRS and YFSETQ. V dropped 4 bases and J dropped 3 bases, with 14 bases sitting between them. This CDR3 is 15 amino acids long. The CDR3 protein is CASSPEGLSYNEQFF. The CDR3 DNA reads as TGCGCCAGCAGCCCGGAGGGGCTAAGCTACAATGAGCAGTTCTTC.

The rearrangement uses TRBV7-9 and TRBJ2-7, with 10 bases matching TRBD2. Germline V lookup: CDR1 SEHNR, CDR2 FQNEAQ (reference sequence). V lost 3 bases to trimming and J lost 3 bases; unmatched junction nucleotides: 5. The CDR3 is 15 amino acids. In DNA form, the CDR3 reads TGTGCCAGCAGCTTTCCTAGCGGGAGCCTCTACGAGCAGTACTTC. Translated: CASSFPSGSLYEQYF.

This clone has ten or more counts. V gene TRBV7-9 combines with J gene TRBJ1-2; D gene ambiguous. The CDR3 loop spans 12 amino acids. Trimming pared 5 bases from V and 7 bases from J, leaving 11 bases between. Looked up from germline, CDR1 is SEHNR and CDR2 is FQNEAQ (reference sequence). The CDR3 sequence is CASSPTDSGYTF. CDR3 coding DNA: TGTGCCAGCAGCCCTACGGATAGTGGCTACACCTTC.

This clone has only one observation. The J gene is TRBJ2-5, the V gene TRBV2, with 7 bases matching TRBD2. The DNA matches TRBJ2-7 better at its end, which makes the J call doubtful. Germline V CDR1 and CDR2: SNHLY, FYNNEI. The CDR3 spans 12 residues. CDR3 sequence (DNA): TGTGCCAGCAGAGGACTAGCCTACGAGCAGTACTTC. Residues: CASRGLAYEQYF.

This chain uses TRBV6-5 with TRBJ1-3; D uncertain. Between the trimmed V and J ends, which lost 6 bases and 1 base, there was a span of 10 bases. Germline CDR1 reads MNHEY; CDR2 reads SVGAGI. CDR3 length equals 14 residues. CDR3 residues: CASSLSASGNTIYF. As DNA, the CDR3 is TGTGCCAGCAGCCTGTCCGCTTCTGGAAACACCATATATTTT.

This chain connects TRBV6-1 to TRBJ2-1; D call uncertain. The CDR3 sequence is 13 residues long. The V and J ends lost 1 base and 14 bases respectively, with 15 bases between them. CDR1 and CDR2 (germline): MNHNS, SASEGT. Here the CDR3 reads CASSEGFLQREFF. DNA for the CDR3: TGTGCCAGCAGTGAAGGCTTTCTCCAACGGGAGTTCTTC.

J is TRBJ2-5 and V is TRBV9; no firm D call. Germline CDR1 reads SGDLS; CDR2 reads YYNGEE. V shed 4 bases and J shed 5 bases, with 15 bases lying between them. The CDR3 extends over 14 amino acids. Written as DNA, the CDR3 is TGTGCCAGCAGCCTCGGGCCCGAGAGGGAGACCCAGTACTTC. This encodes CASSLGPERETQYF.

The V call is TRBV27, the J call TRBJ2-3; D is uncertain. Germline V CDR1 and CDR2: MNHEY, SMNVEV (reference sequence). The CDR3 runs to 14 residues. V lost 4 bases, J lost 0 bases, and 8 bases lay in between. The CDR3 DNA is TGTGCCAGCAGTTACCAACCTAGCACAGATACGCAGTATTTT. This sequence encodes CASSYQPSTDTQYF.

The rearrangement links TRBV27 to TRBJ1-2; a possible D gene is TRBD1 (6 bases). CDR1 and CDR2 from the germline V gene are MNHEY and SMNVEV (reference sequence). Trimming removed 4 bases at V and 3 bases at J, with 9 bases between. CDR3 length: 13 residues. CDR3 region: CASSSGGHYGYTF. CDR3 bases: TGTGCCAGCAGTTCGGGGGGCCACTATGGCTACACCTTC.

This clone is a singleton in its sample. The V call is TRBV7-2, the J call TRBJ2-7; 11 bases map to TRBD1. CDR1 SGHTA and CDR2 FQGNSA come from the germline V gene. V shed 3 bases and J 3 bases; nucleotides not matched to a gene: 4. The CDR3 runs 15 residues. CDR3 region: CASSLGTGGIYEQYF. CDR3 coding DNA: TGTGCCAGCAGCTTGGGGACAGGGGGGATCTACGAGCAGTACTTC.

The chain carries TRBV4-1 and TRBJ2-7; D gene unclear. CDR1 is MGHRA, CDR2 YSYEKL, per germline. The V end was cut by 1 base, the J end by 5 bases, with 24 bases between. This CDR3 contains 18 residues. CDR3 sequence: CASSQGGSVMRMRNEQYF. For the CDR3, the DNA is TGCGCCAGCAGCCAAGGAGGTTCTGTGATGAGGATGAGGAACGAGCAGTACTTC.